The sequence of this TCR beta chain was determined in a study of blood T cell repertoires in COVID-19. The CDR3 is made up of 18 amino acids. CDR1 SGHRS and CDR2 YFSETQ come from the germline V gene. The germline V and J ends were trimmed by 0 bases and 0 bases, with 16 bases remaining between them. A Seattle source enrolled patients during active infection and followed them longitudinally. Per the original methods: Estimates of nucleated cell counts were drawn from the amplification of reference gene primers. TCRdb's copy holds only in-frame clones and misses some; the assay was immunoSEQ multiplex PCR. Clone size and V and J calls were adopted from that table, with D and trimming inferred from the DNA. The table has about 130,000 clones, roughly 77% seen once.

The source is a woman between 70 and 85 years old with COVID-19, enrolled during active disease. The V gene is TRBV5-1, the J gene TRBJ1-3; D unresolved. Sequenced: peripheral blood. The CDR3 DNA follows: TGCGCCAGCAGCTTGGTCCAAGATACTTCGCCCTCTGGAAACACCATATATTTT. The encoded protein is CASSLVQDTSPSGNTIYF.